The 6 T cell receptor beta chains below all came from one sample that was sequenced in a study of shared clonotypes between healthy human individuals. Data came from immunoSEQ multiplex PCR; TCRdb stores just in-frame clones and leaves some out. The table has over a million clones, around three quarters seen once. Sequencing was done on a sample of memory CD4+ T cells from PBMCs. Subset noted: CD45RA-negative fraction. The source is a man aged 18 to 30 in good health. Some clones in this sample may be carry-over from other donors' samples.

The chain joins TRBV7-9 to TRBJ2-7; D ambiguous. Deletions cut 3 bases from V and 6 bases from J, with 15 bases between. The germline V gene encodes CDR1 SEHNR and CDR2 FQNEAQ (reference sequence). The CDR3 is 14 amino acids. The CDR3 DNA is TGTGCCAGCAGCTTTTGGGAAGCCTCTGGCGAGCAGTACTTC. Amino acid sequence: CASSFWEASGEQYF.

This chain uses TRBV6-5 with TRBJ1-2; TRBD1 matches at 7 bases. Germline V CDR1 and CDR2: MNHEY, SVGAGI. The CDR3 runs 12 residues. V lost 5 bases and J lost 10; bases outside the gene matches: 7. This chain's CDR3 is CASSNDRVVYTF. CDR3 nucleotide sequence: TGTGCCAGCAGTAACGACAGGGTTGTCTACACCTTC.

The chain links TRBV28 to TRBJ1-2; possibly TRBD1 for D (5 bases). V was pared by 5 bases and J by 6 bases, with 10 bases between. This CDR3 is 12 amino acids long. CDR1 is MDHEN and CDR2 is SYDVKM in the germline V gene. CDR3 in amino acids: CASSGGADGYTF. The CDR3, as DNA: TGTGCCAGCAGTGGAGGGGCCGATGGCTACACCTTC.

This clone appeared a few times. CDR3 nucleotides: TGTGCCAGCAGCTTAGCGACAGGGGGCACCTTCAGCTATGGCTACACCTTC. Translating it yields CASSLATGGTFSYGYTF. This chain connects TRBV7-8 to TRBJ1-2; TRBD1 aligns across 10 bases. The CDR3 length is 17 residues. Germline CDR1 and CDR2: SGHVS and FQNEAQ. V lost 0 bases and J lost 4; bases outside the gene matches: 8.

By sample share, this clone is medium-sized (0.01 to 0.1%). This chain links TRBV9 with TRBJ1-2, with 9 bases that match TRBD1. With V trimmed by 0 bases and J by 6 bases, 3 bases remained unmatched. The CDR3 covers 14 residues. CDR1 is SGDLS, CDR2 YYNGEE, per germline. CDR3 region: CASSVAGQGHGYTF. For the CDR3, the DNA is TGTGCCAGCAGCGTAGCTGGACAGGGGCATGGCTACACCTTC.

This chain joins TRBV4-1 and TRBJ1-5; no clear D gene. Germline loops: CDR1 MGHRA, CDR2 YSYEKL. CDR3 length: 17 residues. The ends were cut back, 2 bases at V and 0 bases at J, with 14 bases in the middle. CDR3 DNA: TGCGCCAGCAGCCAATCCCTGGAGTCCCATAGCAATCAGCCCCAGCATTTT. Protein: CASSQSLESHSNQPQHF.